Ten or more counts support the clone carrying this TCR beta chain. Its antigen is not identified. The entry originates in a study of T-cell reconstitution after alpha-beta-depleted transplantation in children. This CDR3 has 12 amino acids. Between the trimmed V and J ends, which lost 3 bases and 10 bases, there was a span of 10 bases. Preparation of the TCRbeta library used unique molecular identifiers. TCRdb redid the calling of the PCR reads with MiXCR, one entry per CDR3 protein. The sample has more than 400,000 distinct CDR3 sequences, approximately 41% seen once; the top ten hold 27%. Findings and caveats of the study: There were reportedly several hundred expanded graft clones from which alpha-beta T cells came about two months after transplant.

The chain carries TRBV12-3 or TRBV12-4 and TRBJ2-1; a possible D gene is TRBD1 (6 bases). This TCR was recovered from a girl aged 2 to 9 with aplastic anemia, due to receive a stem cell transplant. This specimen was PBMCs, taken before TCRalphabeta/CD19-depleted stem cell transplant. The DNA of the CDR3 is TGTGCCAGCAGTTTCGCAGGGGACGAGCAGTTCTTC. Protein: CASSFAGDEQFF.